This T cell receptor (beta chain) was profiled in a study of shared clonotypes between healthy human individuals. The overall study: Each donor had three CD4 naive, three CD4 memory, two CD8 naive and one CD8 memory plate.

Several immunoSEQ plates received, in even portions, the genomic DNA of each subset. In the study's own analysis: Junction-only sequences produced by ImmunoSEQ had no quality scores, so filtering differed. Sequencing used immunoSEQ multiplex PCR; TCRdb keeps in-frame clones, though not all of them. That table supplies the V and J calls and clone size; D and trimming were determined from the DNA. The profile covers roughly 1 million clones, with roughly 70% appearing a single time and approximately 1.5% taken by the ten largest. Concerning this clone: Its antigen is unidentified.

The study's findings and limits: The researchers took only blood, and tissue repertoires probably look different.

Sample: memory CD4+ T cells sorted from blood. Subset specified: CD45RA-negative fraction. The source is a man aged 18-30 years in good health.

CDR3 sequence reads: CASRAGTGSSYEQYF. For the CDR3, the DNA is TGTGCCAGCAGGGCCGGGACAGGTTCTTCCTACGAGCAGTACTTC. V gene TRBV28 combines with J gene TRBJ2-7; 8 bases align to TRBD1. V lost 6 bases to trimming and J lost 1 base; unmatched junction nucleotides: 8. There are 15 residues in the CDR3. Germline lookup yields CDR1 MDHEN and CDR2 SYDVKM.